The entry below gives a single T cell receptor (beta chain) sequence along with its context. Its specificity is not known. The record originates from a study of T cell responses to AZD1222 COVID-19 vaccine. Points from the study as a whole: The donor group comprised mostly white British people and more females; the analysis possibly underestimated clonal diversity. Baseline antibody screening turned up just a handful of seropositive AZD1222 recipients.

V lost 4 bases and J lost 5, with 15 bases in between. CDR1 is MNHEY, CDR2 SMNVEV, per germline (reference sequence). The CDR3 covers 14 residues. Produced via immunoSEQ multiplex PCR; TCRdb's table is partial and in-frame only. This sample has some 120,000 clones, with about nine tenths found just once. The sample consisted of peripheral blood, taken 28 days after the second AZD1222 dose. The chain uses TRBV27 and TRBJ2-7, with D perhaps TRBD2 (6 bases). The sequence came from an adult who received the AZD1222 COVID-19 vaccine. The CDR3 DNA reads TGTGCCAGCAGTTCCCCTTTGCGGGGTAACGAGCAGTACTTC. Translation: CASSSPLRGNEQYF.